This entry lists 2 T cell receptor beta chains sequenced from one sample in a study of tissue T cells after allogeneic stem cell transplantation. The data were produced by immunoSEQ multiplex PCR, yet TCRdb's version contains in-frame clones alone and is incomplete. Of about 9,600 clones in the sample, roughly two thirds are singletons; the top ten hold about a tenth. Sample: tissue from the ileum, taken at autopsy. Receptors were obtained from a woman aged 18 to 49 with breast cancer.

The CDR3 protein is CASSELGGSVAYEQYF. In nucleotides, the CDR3 is TGTGCCAGCAGTGAACTGGGCGGGAGTGTTGCCTACGAGCAGTACTTC. The chain carries TRBV25-1 and TRBJ2-7; 7 bases agree with TRBD2. After removal of 2 bases from V and 2 bases from J, the junction contained 9 bases not matched to a gene. Germline CDR1 is MGHDK and CDR2 is SYGVNS. The CDR3 is 16 residues long.

This clone was recorded a few times. The chain recombines TRBV6-4 with TRBJ1-6; D is possibly TRBD1 (5 bases). V lost 4 bases to trimming and J lost 3 bases, with 7 bases between them. Germline lookup yields CDR1 MRHNA and CDR2 SNTAGT. The CDR3 totals 14 residues. CDR3 region: CASSVGLYNSPLHF. The CDR3 DNA follows: TGTGCCAGCAGTGTGGGGCTCTATAATTCACCCCTCCACTTT.